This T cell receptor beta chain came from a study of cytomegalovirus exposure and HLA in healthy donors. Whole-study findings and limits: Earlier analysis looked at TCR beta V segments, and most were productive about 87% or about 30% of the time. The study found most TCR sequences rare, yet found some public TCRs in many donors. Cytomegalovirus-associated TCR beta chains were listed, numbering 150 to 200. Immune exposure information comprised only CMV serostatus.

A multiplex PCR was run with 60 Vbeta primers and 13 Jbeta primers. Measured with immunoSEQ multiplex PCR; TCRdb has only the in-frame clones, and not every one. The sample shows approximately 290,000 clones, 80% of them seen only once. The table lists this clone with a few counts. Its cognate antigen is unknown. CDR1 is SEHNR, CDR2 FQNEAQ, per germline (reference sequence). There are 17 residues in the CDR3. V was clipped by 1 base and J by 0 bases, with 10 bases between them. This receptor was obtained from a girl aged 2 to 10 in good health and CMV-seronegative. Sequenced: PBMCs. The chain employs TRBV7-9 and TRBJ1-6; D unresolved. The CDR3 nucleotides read TGTGCCAGCAGCTTAGTGTTGGGAGACTCCTATAATTCACCCCTCCACTTT. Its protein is CASSLVLGDSYNSPLHF.